This T cell receptor beta chain emerged from a study of Ad26.COV2.S vaccination and SARS-CoV-2 variants. On this clone: Its antigen is unidentified.

Overall study findings and caveats: For non-spike TCRs, breadth in vaccine recipients resembled that in placebo recipients. The analyses of TCR breadth and depth may have understated the size of total T cell responses.

Sequencing used immunoSEQ multiplex PCR; TCRdb keeps in-frame clones, though not all of them. The sample has about 680,000 clones; 89% are singletons. CDR3 length equals 17 residues. Germline V gives CDR1 SNHLY, CDR2 FYNNEI. The J segment lost 3 bases and the V segment lost 3 bases, leaving 7 bases of the junction unmatched. Sample treatment: roughly 19 received Ad26.COV2.S at low or high dose, single or two shots; about 5 received placebo; per-sample allocation not given. Day 63 after the first vaccine or placebo injection was the time point for sampling. Wuhan-strain spike was delivered by a replication-incompetent Ad26 vector.

This sequence was found in a person between 18 and 65 years old who received the Ad26.COV2.S COVID-19 vaccine or a placebo. The source material was peripheral blood, sampled in a trial of Ad26.COV2.S vaccine versus placebo. The chain links TRBV2 to TRBJ2-7; 14 bases agree with TRBD2. CDR3 nucleotide sequence: TGTGCCAGCAGTGAGGGACTAGCGGGAGAAATTCGCTACGAGCAGTACTTC. This codes for CASSEGLAGEIRYEQYF.